This TCR beta chain was recovered during a study of blood T cells in healthy people across ages. The study's findings and limits: Roughly linearly, TCR beta diversity per million T cells fell as age increased.

A second PCR, run for roughly 7 to 11 cycles, used a sample-barcoded 5' primer plus a J-beta primer mix. One entry per CDR3 protein results from TCRdb running MiXCR on the 5' RACE reads. The sample includes some 750,000 distinct CDR3 sequences, about 20% of them seen just once. This clonotype was picked up a small number of times. What it binds is unknown. The J segment lost 0 bases and the V segment lost 3 bases, leaving 9 bases of the junction unmatched. Germline loops: CDR1 ENHRY, CDR2 SYGVKD. The CDR3 has 17 amino acids. The rearrangement links TRBV10-3 to TRBJ1-2; TRBD1 agrees at 8 bases. The receptor was isolated from a man between 65 and 85 years old in good health. Sequencing was carried out using blood. The DNA for the CDR3 is TGTGCCATCAGTGACTCCGGGACAGGCGACTCTAACTATGGCTACACCTTC. Its translation is CAISDSGTGDSNYGYTF.